The clone carrying this TCR beta chain has at least ten counts. What it binds is unknown. This specimen belongs to a study of T cells in Graves' hyperthyroidism and ophthalmopathy. Study results and limitations: Model predictions of ophthalmopathy came a median approximately 6 months before onset. Most clonotypes expanded in thyroid above 0.001 were likewise present in blood.

Newly diagnosed hyperthyroidism patients aged 18 to 65 years had disease lasting under 2 months. What was amplified from RNA transcripts were TCR beta CDR3 regions. HTBI primers were the set used in a first-round RT-PCR of the TCR CDR3. TCRdb recomputed calls from the multiplex PCR reads with MiXCR, one row per CDR3 protein. The sample has hundreds of thousands of distinct CDR3 sequences, approximately 15% seen once. The source is a woman aged 30 to 39 with Graves' hyperthyroidism that later progressed to Graves' ophthalmopathy. The sample was blood.

The CDR3 spells CASSQEWQGSNEQFF. Here the CDR3 DNA reads TGTGCCAGCAGCCAAGAGTGGCAGGGAAGCAATGAGCAGTTCTTC. The genes are TRBV3-1 and TRBJ2-1; D perhaps matches TRBD1 (5 bases). The CDR3 is made up of 15 amino acids. The V end lost 0 bases, the J end lost 6 bases, and 12 bases lay between the germline ends. Germline-derived CDR1 and CDR2 are LGHDT and YNNKEL (reference sequence).